The next 7 T cell receptor beta chains were all read from a single sample in a study of cytomegalovirus exposure and HLA in healthy donors. In the PCR, 60 Vbeta and 13 Jbeta primers were used. Data came from immunoSEQ multiplex PCR; TCRdb stores just in-frame clones and leaves some out. The sample includes roughly 89,000 clones, 80% of them seen just once. The sample taken for sequencing was PBMCs. Every receptor here comes from a man in his late teens or twenties in good health and CMV-seronegative.

This clone appeared once. J is TRBJ2-1 and V is TRBV29-1; tentative D call: TRBD2 (6 bases). Germline lookup yields CDR1 SQVTM and CDR2 ANQGSEA. The CDR3 has 14 amino acids. The germline V and J ends were trimmed by 4 bases and 8 bases, with 18 bases remaining between them. The CDR3 region has the DNA TGCAGCGTTGTTCGGATCAGGAGGGAGTATGAGCAGTTCTTC. Its translation is CSVVRIRREYEQFF.

V usage is TRBV7-9 and J usage is TRBJ2-7, with a tentative D call TRBD2 (5 bases). This CDR3 contains 15 residues. Germline CDR1 is SEHNR and CDR2 is FQNEAQ (reference sequence). Trimming took 5 bases from V and 3 from J, leaving 17 bases between them. In DNA, the CDR3 is TGTGCCAGCAGCCCACCTAGCCGGATTCGCTACGAGCAGTACTTC. It yields the protein CASSPPSRIRYEQYF.

The rearrangement uses TRBV7-6 and TRBJ2-5, with D perhaps matching TRBD2 (5 bases). Per germline, CDR1 SGHVS and CDR2 FNYEAQ. V was trimmed by 5 bases and J by 3 bases, leaving 10 bases between them. The length of the CDR3 is 13 residues. Here the CDR3 reads CASSPNGEETQYF. The DNA for the CDR3 is TGTGCCAGCAGCCCCAACGGGGAAGAGACCCAGTACTTC. Looking up the rest from reference TRBV7-6 and TRBJ2-5 gives the full variable domain: GAGVSQSPRYKVTKRGQDVALRCDPISGHVSLYWYRQALGQGPEFLTYFNYEAQQDKSGLPNDRFSAERPEGSISTLTIQRTEQRDSAMYRCASSPNGEETQYFGPGTRLLVL.

The V gene is TRBV6-1, the J gene TRBJ2-1; 8 nucleotides match TRBD1. The germline CDR1 and CDR2 sequences are MNHNS and SASEGT. This CDR3 contains 15 residues. The junction had 10 bases not matched to a gene; V was cut back by 7 bases and J by 5 bases. The CDR3 here is CASTIAGQDDNEQFF. The CDR3 DNA reads as TGTGCCAGCACCATTGCGGGACAGGATGACAATGAGCAGTTCTTC.

The chain joins TRBV5-8 to TRBJ2-4, with 7 bases matching TRBD1. V lost 2 bases to trimming and J lost 5 bases; unmatched junction nucleotides: 4. Germline CDR1 is SGHTS and CDR2 is YDEGEE. CDR3 length equals 14 residues. CDR3 sequence reads: CASSLGQVQNIQYF. CDR3 sequence (DNA): TGTGCCAGCAGCTTAGGACAGGTTCAAAACATTCAGTACTTC. Based on the CDR3 plus reference TRBV5-8 and TRBJ2-4, the full variable domain is EAGVTQSPTHLIKTRGQQATLRCSPISGHTSVYWYQQALGLGLQFLLWYDEGEERNRGNFPPRFSGRQFPNYSSELNVNALELEDSALYLCASSLGQVQNIQYFGAGTRLSVL.

Worth noting for this clone: The junction and the germline gene differ at one end; a read error may be behind it. The V call is TRBV11-2, the J call TRBJ2-2; 11 bases agree with TRBD1. The CDR3 covers 19 residues. Germline V gene sequence: CDR1 SGHAT, CDR2 FQNNGV. The CDR3 region has the DNA TGTACCAGCAGCTTAGATCCGCCGGGACAGGGGGGAAACACCGGGGAGCTGTTTTTT. This gives the protein CTSSLDPPGQGGNTGELFF.

V usage is TRBV18 and J usage is TRBJ2-1; 8 bases line up with TRBD1. The CDR3 totals 15 residues. From germline, CDR1 is KGHSH and CDR2 LQKENI. Germline trimming cut 6 bases from V and 1 base from J; bases unmatched to any gene: 5. CDR3 in amino acids: CASSPGTGSYNEQFF. In nucleotides, the CDR3 is TGTGCCAGCTCGCCCGGGACAGGTTCCTACAATGAGCAGTTCTTC.